This T cell receptor beta chain is drawn from a study of human T cells and chemical hapten exposure. Study-wide points: Donors' alopecia may make their immune response differ from healthy people's. While controls formed fewer of them, expanded TCRs formed significantly more large CDR3 similarity clusters.

TCRdb recomputed calls from the RACE reads with MiXCR, one row per CDR3 protein. The sample has around 150,000 distinct CDR3 sequences, roughly 15% seen once; the top ten hold 1.5% to 2%. Germline V CDR1 and CDR2: SGHRS, YFSETQ. The CDR3 extends over 16 amino acids. Trimming shortened V by 6 bases and J by 0 bases, and 18 bases separated the two germline ends. This clonotype appeared a few times. Its antigen is still unknown. The time point was: patch test 1, 2 weeks after DPC sensitization. The treatment: therapeutic diphenylcyclopropenone sensitization with weekly scalp DPC. The genes are TRBV5-1 and TRBJ1-1, with D unclear. The specimen was whole blood, collected in connection with sensitization to the hapten diphenylcyclopropenone (DPC). This clonotype was obtained from a woman in her twenties or thirties with alopecia areata. Some clones in this sample may be carry-over from other donors' samples. This CDR3 reads CASNEDGRPMNTEAFF. Written as DNA, the CDR3 is TGCGCCAGCAACGAGGATGGGAGGCCGATGAACACTGAAGCTTTCTTT.